The 12 T cell receptor beta chains in this list originate from one sample, sequenced in a study of spatial heterogeneity in lung cancer. Regarding the study as a whole: For expanded intratumoral alpha and beta TCRs, counts tracked tumor mutation counts.

TCRdb reprocessed the 5' RACE reads via MiXCR and lists one record per CDR3 protein. The top ten hold approximately 9.9% of the sample, which has about 8,100 distinct CDR3 sequences, around 13% seen once. Indicated time point: sample taken at primary tumor resection. These receptors have no known antigen. The sequencing used lung tumor tissue, collected at surgery. All receptors derive from a male donor with early-stage non-small cell lung cancer.

To note about this clonotype: Within a library made for alpha chains, this beta chain is off target, and its count is uninformative. The genes are TRBV4-2 and TRBJ2-2; D is unclear. Per the germline V gene, CDR1 is LGHNA and CDR2 is YNFKEQ. V was shortened by 0 bases and J by 6 bases, with 11 bases between the two germline ends. This CDR3 comprises 15 residues. The CDR3 DNA reads as TGTGCCAGCAGCCAAGAGGTCCGTATCTCCGGGGAGCTGTTTTTT. Its protein is CASSQEVRISGELFF.

At least ten counts were recorded for this clonotype. This beta chain is an unintended read in a library built for alpha chains; its size means little. V is TRBV5-1 and J is TRBJ1-2, with D unresolved. This CDR3 comprises 15 residues. V was cut by 0 bases and J by 0 bases, with 9 bases left in between. Germline V gene data show CDR1 as SGHRS and CDR2 as YFSETQ. The DNA for the CDR3 is TGCGCCAGCAGCTTGGGGTATGGACCTAACTATGGCTACACCTTC. Protein product: CASSLGYGPNYGYTF.

To note about this clonotype: Found in a library prepared for alpha chains, this beta chain is an off-target read, and its abundance has little meaning. The J gene is TRBJ1-5, the V gene TRBV20-1, with 7 bases lining up with TRBD1. Unmatched junction bases numbered 6, after V lost 5 bases and J lost 2 bases. The CDR3 consists of 14 residues. From germline, CDR1 is DFQATT and CDR2 SNEGSKA (reference sequence). CDR3 DNA sequence: TGCAGTGCTCCGGGGGACAGTCGCAATCAGCCCCAGCATTTT. Translation: CSAPGDSRNQPQHF.

This clonotype has a count of ten or more. The library was designed around alpha chains, so this beta chain is a stray read whose abundance carries little weight. This chain links TRBV7-9 with TRBJ1-4; possibly TRBD1 for D (5 bases). Germline CDR1 and CDR2: SEHNR and FQNEAQ (reference sequence). Trimming removed 4 bases at V and 5 bases at J, with 8 bases between. This CDR3 has 13 amino acids. Written as DNA, the CDR3 is TGTGCCAGCAGCTCTCAGGGAAATGAAAAACTGTTTTTT. It yields the protein CASSSQGNEKLFF.

This clonotype rates as medium-sized (0.01 to 0.1%). The library was prepared for alpha chains; this beta chain is a stray read, so its frequency means little. This rearrangement joins TRBV5-1 to TRBJ1-1, with D hard to call. The ends were cut back, 0 bases at V and 4 bases at J, with 13 bases in the middle. This CDR3 has 15 amino acids. Per germline, CDR1 SGHRS and CDR2 YFSETQ. The CDR3 DNA reads as TGCGCCAGCAGCTTGGATCTGGGAGTGAGCACTGAAGCTTTCTTT. Its protein product is CASSLDLGVSTEAFF.

By sample fraction, this clonotype is medium-sized (0.01 to 0.1%). The library was prepared for alpha chains; this beta chain is a stray read, so its frequency means little. The chain is built from TRBV29-1 and TRBJ2-1; TRBD2 agrees at 9 bases. CDR1 is SQVTM, CDR2 ANQGSEA, per germline. J lost 2 bases, V lost 6 bases, and 8 bases had no gene match. CDR3 length: 15 residues. CDR3 sequence (DNA): TGCAGCGTCTCTACAAGGACTAGCGCCTACAATGAGCAGTTCTTC. Its protein product is CSVSTRTSAYNEQFF.

This clonotype is medium-sized (0.01 to 0.1%) by share. Little can be read into the size of this beta chain, an off-target read in a library designed for alpha chains. The V call is TRBV14, the J call TRBJ2-7; D gene unclear. V was trimmed by 5 bases and J by 0 bases, leaving 11 bases between them. Per the germline V gene, CDR1 is SGHDN and CDR2 is FVKESK. CDR3 size: 14 residues. CDR3 in DNA: TGTGCCAGCAGCTACTGGGAAAGCTCCTACGAGCAGTACTTC. Amino acid sequence: CASSYWESSYEQYF.

This clonotype is judged medium-sized (0.01 to 0.1%). With the library built for alpha chains, this beta chain is off target and its frequency is not meaningful. J is TRBJ1-6 and V is TRBV3-1, with 9 positions matching TRBD1. The J segment lost 9 bases and the V segment lost 1 base, leaving 4 bases of the junction unmatched. Germline CDR1 and CDR2: LGHDT and YNNKEL (reference sequence). The CDR3 contains 15 residues. CDR3 in DNA: TGTGCCAGCAGCCAAGGAGGACAGGGGAGTTCACCCCTCCACTTT. This translates into CASSQGGQGSSPLHF.

There are many counts of this clonotype. This beta chain is a stray read from a library made for alpha chains; its abundance is not meaningful. The chain uses TRBV3-1 and TRBJ1-4; 7 positions match TRBD1. Trimming at V came to 5 bases and at J to 7 bases, leaving 10 bases not matched to a gene. CDR1 and CDR2 (germline): LGHDT, YNNKEL (reference sequence). This CDR3 has 15 amino acids. The CDR3 DNA reads TGTGCCAGCAGCACTGGAGGGGGCCGAGGTGAAAAACTGTTTTTT. Amino acids: CASSTGGGRGEKLFF.

This clonotype was counted at least ten times. Being off target in a library aimed at alpha chains, this beta chain has a size of little meaning. The rearrangement links TRBV20-1 to TRBJ2-1; the D gene is possibly TRBD1 (5 bases). V was pared by 0 bases and J by 4 bases, with 10 bases between. This CDR3 spans 14 amino acids. Germline lookup yields CDR1 DFQATT and CDR2 SNEGSKA (reference sequence). The CDR3 reads CSARDRVSYNEQFF. The CDR3 nucleotides are TGCAGTGCTAGAGACAGGGTTTCGTACAATGAGCAGTTCTTC.

This clonotype occurred many times. The library was prepared for alpha chains; this beta chain is a stray read, so its frequency means little. The rearrangement uses TRBV9 and TRBJ2-1; possible D gene TRBD2, 5 bases. Germline assignment: CDR1 SGDLS and CDR2 YYNGEE. CDR3 length: 17 residues. Trimming took off 4 bases at V and 0 bases at J, with 17 bases between the two ends. DNA for the CDR3: TGTGCCAGCAGCTCGGTGGGCGGGCGGAGCTCCTACAATGAGCAGTTCTTC. Residues: CASSSVGGRSSYNEQFF.

As to this clonotype: The library was designed around alpha chains, so this beta chain is a stray read whose abundance carries little weight. The chain links TRBV7-2 to TRBJ2-1, with D possibly being TRBD1 (6 bases). The ends were cut back, 3 bases at V and 5 bases at J, with 8 bases in the middle. The CDR3 sequence is 13 residues long. Germline V lookup: CDR1 SGHTA, CDR2 FQGNSA. The CDR3 coding sequence is TGTGCCAGCAGCTTCAACAGGGACAATGAGCAGTTCTTC. It yields the protein CASSFNRDNEQFF.